The entry below gives a single TCR beta chain sequence along with its context. The data originate from a study of monozygotic twins with inflammatory bowel disease. Per germline, CDR1 MNHNS and CDR2 SASEGT. The CDR3 runs 16 residues. TCRdb reanalyzed the 5' RACE reads and collapses them to one entry per CDR3 protein, without DNA. The sample yields more than 350,000 distinct CDR3 sequences, of which the top ten take up 2.4%. The receptor was isolated from a human donor with ulcerative colitis or Crohn's disease, or a healthy co-twin of an affected twin (not recorded which). The chain combines TRBV6-1 with TRBJ2-3; TCRdb calls TRBD2, which cannot be checked without DNA. The specimen sequenced was blood. The chain's CDR3 is CASSPRGALSTDTQYF.